The rows below give T cell receptor beta chains drawn from one sample of a study of T cells in Graves' hyperthyroidism and ophthalmopathy. Each CDR3 protein is one row after TCRdb ran MiXCR on the multiplex PCR reads. The profile shows about 360,000 distinct CDR3 sequences, 13% of them singletons. Sequencing input: blood. Every receptor here comes from a young woman with Graves' hyperthyroidism. CDR3s include the opening cysteine and the closing phenylalanine or tryptophan. Fields, in order: V gene, D gene, J gene, clone size, CDR3 DNA, CDR3 protein. A D gene is named only where the DNA matches it firmly. A clone size is listed for some rows: how often the clone was seen (once, few, many), or a class if it is expanded.

V gene: TRBV7-3; D gene: TRBD2; J gene: TRBJ2-5; clone size: -; CDR3 DNA: TGTGCCAGCAAGGCTAGCGGAGAAGAGACCCAGTACTTC; CDR3 protein: CASKASGEETQYF
V gene: TRBV12-3/TRBV12-4; D gene: -; J gene: TRBJ2-7; clone size: many; CDR3 DNA: TGTGCCAGCAGTTTCGGGGGAGGCGAGCAGTACTTC; CDR3 protein: CASSFGGGEQYF
V gene: TRBV28; D gene: TRBD1; J gene: TRBJ1-2; clone size: many; CDR3 DNA: TGTGCCAGCAGTCAATGGACAGGGGCTAGCTATGGCTACACCTTC; CDR3 protein: CASSQWTGASYGYTF
V gene: TRBV7-9; D gene: TRBD1; J gene: TRBJ2-3; clone size: many; CDR3 DNA: TGTGCCAGCAACGACTACCGGGACAGACGCACAGATACGCAGTATTTT; CDR3 protein: CASNDYRDRRTDTQYF
V gene: TRBV6-5; D gene: TRBD2; J gene: TRBJ2-5; clone size: many; CDR3 DNA: TGTGCCAGCAGTTACGTAGCGGGGGGGCCTGAAGAGACCCAGTACTTC; CDR3 protein: CASSYVAGGPEETQYF
V gene: TRBV19; D gene: TRBD2; J gene: TRBJ2-2; clone size: few; CDR3 DNA: TGTGCCAGTAGTATACTTACTAGCGGGGCGGGCAACGGGGAGCTGTTTTTT; CDR3 protein: CASSILTSGAGNGELFF
V gene: TRBV14; D gene: -; J gene: TRBJ2-1; clone size: -; CDR3 DNA: TGTGCCAGCAGCCAAGAAGACCCCCAGTCCCATGAGCAGTTCTTC; CDR3 protein: CASSQEDPQSHEQFF
V gene: TRBV2; D gene: -; J gene: TRBJ1-1; clone size: many; CDR3 DNA: TGTGCCGGAAACAGGGAACACACTGAAGCTTTCTTT; CDR3 protein: CAGNREHTEAFF
V gene: TRBV6-2/TRBV6-3; D gene: -; J gene: TRBJ1-5; clone size: many; CDR3 DNA: TGTGCCAGCAGTAAACTATGGGGGGGAGATAGCAATCAGCCCCAGCATTTT; CDR3 protein: CASSKLWGGDSNQPQHF
V gene: TRBV20-1; D gene: TRBD1; J gene: TRBJ1-6; clone size: many; CDR3 DNA: TGCAGTGCTAGGCAGGGGGCCATTTATTCACCCCTCCACTTT; CDR3 protein: CSARQGAIYSPLHF
V gene: TRBV5-1; D gene: TRBD1; J gene: TRBJ2-7; clone size: many; CDR3 DNA: TGCGCCAGCAGCTCTCAGACAGGGGGCGTCTACGAGCAGTACTTC; CDR3 protein: CASSSQTGGVYEQYF
V gene: TRBV28; D gene: -; J gene: TRBJ1-3; clone size: many; CDR3 DNA: TGTGCCAGCAGTTTTGAATTAACAGCCTTCTCTGGAAACACCATATATTTT; CDR3 protein: CASSFELTAFSGNTIYF
V gene: TRBV4-3; D gene: TRBD1; J gene: TRBJ2-1; clone size: few; CDR3 DNA: TGCGCCAGCAGCCAAGATTTTGGACAGGGGATCGGTGAGCAGTTCTTC; CDR3 protein: CASSQDFGQGIGEQFF
V gene: TRBV18; D gene: TRBD1; J gene: TRBJ1-1; clone size: many; CDR3 DNA: TGTGCCAGCTCACCGGGGAGGGACAGGGGCACTGAAGCTTTCTTT; CDR3 protein: CASSPGRDRGTEAFF
V gene: TRBV15; D gene: -; J gene: TRBJ2-1; clone size: -; CDR3 DNA: TGTGCCACCAGCAGAGATGGTACTACGGGTGAGCAGTTCTTC; CDR3 protein: CATSRDGTTGEQFF
V gene: TRBV7-8; D gene: -; J gene: TRBJ1-3; clone size: many; CDR3 DNA: TGTGCCAGCAGCTTAGGAAGGACGGCGGGCTCTGGAAACACCATATATTTT; CDR3 protein: CASSLGRTAGSGNTIYF
V gene: TRBV7-9; D gene: -; J gene: TRBJ1-6; clone size: few; CDR3 DNA: TGTGCCAGCAGCCCACAGAGTTATAATTCACCCCTCCACTTT; CDR3 protein: CASSPQSYNSPLHF
V gene: TRBV6-1; D gene: TRBD2; J gene: TRBJ2-1; clone size: few; CDR3 DNA: TGTGCCAGCAGTCCTGGGACTAGCGGGAGCCCCAATGAGCAGTTCTTC; CDR3 protein: CASSPGTSGSPNEQFF
V gene: TRBV3-1; D gene: -; J gene: TRBJ2-1; clone size: many; CDR3 DNA: TGTGCCAGCGGGGAAGCCTATGAGCAGTTCTTC; CDR3 protein: CASGEAYEQFF
V gene: TRBV19; D gene: -; J gene: TRBJ2-1; clone size: few; CDR3 DNA: TGTGCCAGTAGCCAGCGGGCGACGGGGGAGCAGTTCTTC; CDR3 protein: CASSQRATGEQFF
V gene: TRBV9; D gene: -; J gene: TRBJ2-3; clone size: once; CDR3 DNA: TGTGCCAGCAGCACAGGACCCAGGGATAGCACAGATACGCAGTATTTT; CDR3 protein: CASSTGPRDSTDTQYF
V gene: TRBV13; D gene: -; J gene: TRBJ2-3; clone size: many; CDR3 DNA: TGTGCCAGCAGCGGTAACAGAGATACGCAGTATTTT; CDR3 protein: CASSGNRDTQYF
V gene: TRBV7-2; D gene: -; J gene: TRBJ2-3; clone size: many; CDR3 DNA: TGTGCCAGCAGCCCCGGGGGCACAGATACGCAGTATTTT; CDR3 protein: CASSPGGTDTQYF
V gene: TRBV5-6; D gene: TRBD1; J gene: TRBJ2-7; clone size: many; CDR3 DNA: TGTGCCAGCAGTTTGGACAGGGGCTCCTACGAGCAGTACTTC; CDR3 protein: CASSLDRGSYEQYF
V gene: TRBV15; D gene: TRBD2; J gene: TRBJ2-1; clone size: few; CDR3 DNA: TGTGCCACCAGCAGGATAGCGGGAGGAATTAAGAATGAGCAGTTCTTC; CDR3 protein: CATSRIAGGIKNEQFF
V gene: TRBV7-3; D gene: -; J gene: TRBJ2-7; clone size: many; CDR3 DNA: TGTGCCAGCAGCTCAGGGGCGGGCGAGCAGTACTTC; CDR3 protein: CASSSGAGEQYF
V gene: TRBV7-2; D gene: -; J gene: TRBJ2-5; clone size: many; CDR3 DNA: TGTGCCAGCAGCTCCGTCCGAGAGGAGACCCAGTACTTC; CDR3 protein: CASSSVREETQYF
V gene: TRBV2; D gene: -; J gene: TRBJ2-1; clone size: many; CDR3 DNA: TGTGCCAGCAGTGACCCTCACAGGGATTCCGACAATGAGCAGTTCTTC; CDR3 protein: CASSDPHRDSDNEQFF
V gene: TRBV28; D gene: -; J gene: TRBJ2-4; clone size: -; CDR3 DNA: TGTGCCAGCAACACCTTCCGGGGGGCGGAGGGAAACATTCAGTACTTC; CDR3 protein: CASNTFRGAEGNIQYF
V gene: TRBV9; D gene: -; J gene: TRBJ1-2; clone size: few; CDR3 DNA: TGTGCCAGCAGCGTAGACGGTTCCGGGTTTTCTAACTATGGCTACACCTTC; CDR3 protein: CASSVDGSGFSNYGYTF
V gene: TRBV19; D gene: TRBD1; J gene: TRBJ2-2; clone size: few; CDR3 DNA: TGTGCCAGCTTTGACAGGGACAACACCGGGGAGCTGTTTTTT; CDR3 protein: CASFDRDNTGELFF
V gene: TRBV5-1; D gene: TRBD1; J gene: TRBJ2-7; clone size: -; CDR3 DNA: TGCGCCAGCAGCCCCCCAAGGGACAGGGAAGCCCGAAGCTCCTACGAGCAGTACTTC; CDR3 protein: CASSPPRDREARSSYEQYF
V gene: TRBV20-1; D gene: TRBD2; J gene: TRBJ2-5; clone size: many; CDR3 DNA: TGCAGTGCCAGCCCCCAGCGGGAGAGCCACGGGGAGACCCAGTACTTC; CDR3 protein: CSASPQRESHGETQYF
V gene: TRBV20-1; D gene: -; J gene: TRBJ2-2; clone size: many; CDR3 DNA: TGCAGTGTGAGGGGAGCGAACACCGGGGAGCTGTTTTTT; CDR3 protein: CSVRGANTGELFF
V gene: TRBV6-2/TRBV6-3; D gene: TRBD2; J gene: TRBJ2-1; clone size: -; CDR3 DNA: TGTGCCAGCAGTTACTCGACGAGCGGGACCTACAATGAGCAGTTCTTC; CDR3 protein: CASSYSTSGTYNEQFF
V gene: TRBV7-2; D gene: -; J gene: TRBJ1-5; clone size: many; CDR3 DNA: TGTGCCAGCAGCTTAATGGGAATCAGGCCCCAGCATTTT; CDR3 protein: CASSLMGIRPQHF
V gene: TRBV3-1; D gene: -; J gene: TRBJ1-5; clone size: many; CDR3 DNA: TGTGCCAGCAGCCAGGCGGGGGGGAATCAGCCCCAGCATTTT; CDR3 protein: CASSQAGGNQPQHF
V gene: TRBV20-1; D gene: TRBD2; J gene: TRBJ2-7; clone size: -; CDR3 DNA: TGCAGTGCTAGAATCCTAGCGGGAGGGTTCGAGCAGTACTTC; CDR3 protein: CSARILAGGFEQYF
V gene: TRBV7-4; D gene: TRBD2; J gene: TRBJ2-7; clone size: -; CDR3 DNA: TGTGCCAGCAGCCCCGGCGACAGGGAGGCTAGCGGGAGCTACGAGCAGTACTTC; CDR3 protein: CASSPGDREASGSYEQYF
V gene: TRBV7-9; D gene: -; J gene: TRBJ1-1; clone size: many; CDR3 DNA: TGTGCCAGCAGCTTATTCTTTGGTATGAACACTGAAGCTTTCTTT; CDR3 protein: CASSLFFGMNTEAFF
V gene: TRBV6-1; D gene: -; J gene: TRBJ1-2; clone size: many; CDR3 DNA: TGTGCCAGCAGGGAGGGGGGGGCACAGGTGGGGAAGAATGGCTACACCTTC; CDR3 protein: CASREGGAQVGKNGYTF
V gene: TRBV27; D gene: -; J gene: TRBJ1-6; clone size: many; CDR3 DNA: TGTGCCAGCAGGCAAGACAGGTCTAATTCACCCCTCCACTTT; CDR3 protein: CASRQDRSNSPLHF
V gene: TRBV28; D gene: -; J gene: TRBJ1-5; clone size: many; CDR3 DNA: TGTGCCAGCAGACAGGGAGTGGGCAATCAGCCCCAGCATTTT; CDR3 protein: CASRQGVGNQPQHF
V gene: TRBV6-1; D gene: -; J gene: TRBJ2-5; clone size: -; CDR3 DNA: TGTGCCAGCAGTGAGAGGGCCCCCGAAGGGACCCAGTACTTC; CDR3 protein: CASSERAPEGTQYF
V gene: TRBV13; D gene: -; J gene: TRBJ1-3; clone size: few; CDR3 DNA: TGTGCCAGCAGCTTAGGCCTTAGGTCCGGGTTTGGAGGAAACACCATATATTTT; CDR3 protein: CASSLGLRSGFGGNTIYF
V gene: TRBV11-3; D gene: TRBD1; J gene: TRBJ2-1; clone size: many; CDR3 DNA: TGTGCCAGCAACGACCCGGGACAGGGGAATGAGCAGTTCTTC; CDR3 protein: CASNDPGQGNEQFF
V gene: TRBV28; D gene: TRBD1; J gene: TRBJ1-2; clone size: few; CDR3 DNA: TGTGCCAGCAGAACAGGGGCGGCTAACTATGGCTACACCTTC; CDR3 protein: CASRTGAANYGYTF
V gene: TRBV20-1; D gene: -; J gene: TRBJ2-7; clone size: many; CDR3 DNA: TGCAGTGCTAGATACCCCGGGGCCCGCTACGAGCAGTACTTC; CDR3 protein: CSARYPGARYEQYF
V gene: TRBV2; D gene: TRBD1; J gene: TRBJ1-3; clone size: many; CDR3 DNA: TGTGCCAGCAGTGAATGGGACAGGGCTGGAAACACCATATATTTT; CDR3 protein: CASSEWDRAGNTIYF
V gene: TRBV6-1; D gene: -; J gene: TRBJ2-7; clone size: many; CDR3 DNA: TGTGCCAGCAAAAGGGCCCAGCCGGTTACCTCAAGCTCCTACGAGCAGTACTTC; CDR3 protein: CASKRAQPVTSSSYEQYF
V gene: TRBV15; D gene: -; J gene: TRBJ2-3; clone size: -; CDR3 DNA: TGTGCCACCAGTAAGACGGCGGTTAGGGGGGGGACCACAGATACGCAGTATTTT; CDR3 protein: CATSKTAVRGGTTDTQYF
V gene: TRBV7-6; D gene: TRBD1; J gene: TRBJ1-4; clone size: many; CDR3 DNA: TGTGCCAGCAGGCTGGGGACAGGTCCTAATGAAAAACTGTTTTTT; CDR3 protein: CASRLGTGPNEKLFF
V gene: TRBV7-2; D gene: TRBD2; J gene: TRBJ2-7; clone size: many; CDR3 DNA: TGTGCCAGCAGCTTAGTGGGGGGTACTACTAGCGGGAGCTACGAGCAGTACTTC; CDR3 protein: CASSLVGGTTSGSYEQYF
V gene: TRBV4-1; D gene: -; J gene: TRBJ2-6; clone size: few; CDR3 DNA: TGCGCCAGCAGCCAAGATCGGAGCAGGGAAGGGTCTGGGGCCAACGTCCTGACTTTC; CDR3 protein: CASSQDRSREGSGANVLTF
V gene: TRBV5-1; D gene: -; J gene: TRBJ2-5; clone size: -; CDR3 DNA: TGCGCCAGCAGCTTGGAGGGTCTGCTGCAAGAGACCCAGTACTTC; CDR3 protein: CASSLEGLLQETQYF
V gene: TRBV11-3; D gene: -; J gene: TRBJ1-3; clone size: many; CDR3 DNA: TGTGCCAGCAGCTTCACGACGGTTCCTGGAAACACCATATATTTT; CDR3 protein: CASSFTTVPGNTIYF
V gene: TRBV6-2/TRBV6-3; D gene: TRBD1; J gene: TRBJ1-1; clone size: many; CDR3 DNA: TGTGCCAGCAGCGGGACAGGATGGGACACTGAAGCTTTCTTT; CDR3 protein: CASSGTGWDTEAFF
V gene: TRBV7-2; D gene: -; J gene: TRBJ1-4; clone size: -; CDR3 DNA: TGTGCCAGCAGCTTAGTGGAGGGCAGTGAAAAACTGTTTTTT; CDR3 protein: CASSLVEGSEKLFF
V gene: TRBV12-3/TRBV12-4; D gene: -; J gene: TRBJ1-1; clone size: many; CDR3 DNA: TGTGCCAGCAGTTTAATCAGGGATACTGAAGCTTTCTTT; CDR3 protein: CASSLIRDTEAFF